These 25 T cell receptor beta chains were all obtained from the same sample, sequenced in a study of blood T cell repertoires in COVID-19. Sequenced by immunoSEQ multiplex PCR; TCRdb stores in-frame clones only, minus some. The sample records roughly 42,000 clones, 85% to 95% being singletons. The material sequenced was peripheral blood. Source of these receptors: a man in his fifties or sixties with COVID-19, enrolled during active disease.

J is TRBJ2-7 and V is TRBV7-9, with D perhaps TRBD2 (6 bases). The V end was cut by 0 bases, the J end by 5 bases, with 8 bases between. This CDR3 has 13 amino acids. Germline CDR1 and CDR2: SEHNR and FQNEAQ (reference sequence). The CDR3 loop is CASSLAGGHEQYF. The CDR3 DNA reads TGTGCCAGCAGCTTAGCGGGAGGTCACGAGCAGTACTTC.

This sequence joins TRBV20-1 and TRBJ1-1; no clear D. The CDR3 contains 11 residues. V was shortened by 5 bases and J by 3 bases, with 7 bases between the two germline ends. The V gene's germline CDR1 is DFQATT and CDR2 SNEGSKA (reference sequence). CDR3 protein: CSAERDTEAFF. DNA of the CDR3: TGCAGTGCTGAGAGGGACACTGAAGCTTTCTTT.

This clone was seen only once. The chain is built from TRBV28 and TRBJ1-4; no clear D gene. The CDR3 runs 14 residues. Trimming shortened V by 6 bases and J by 0 bases, and 8 bases separated the two germline ends. CDR1 is MDHEN, CDR2 SYDVKM, per germline. As DNA, the CDR3 is TGTGCCAGCAGCCGACGGGCAACTAATGAAAAACTGTTTTTT. Encoded protein: CASSRRATNEKLFF.

V usage is TRBV18 and J usage is TRBJ1-1, with D perhaps matching TRBD1 (6 bases). CDR3 length: 16 residues. Trimming cost V 5 bases and J 4 bases, with 20 bases left between them. Germline CDR1 and CDR2: KGHSH and LQKENI. This chain's CDR3 is CASSITTGYMGTEAFF. In nucleotides, the CDR3 is TGTGCCAGCTCAATAACGACAGGATATATGGGCACTGAAGCTTTCTTT.

There are a few counts of this clone. The V gene is TRBV6-5, the J gene TRBJ1-1; 10 bases map to TRBD1. CDR3 length: 16 residues. The ends lost 2 bases at V and 0 bases at J; junction bases unmatched: 3. Looked up from germline, CDR1 is MNHEY and CDR2 is SVGAGI. CDR3 loop: CASSYTGQGLNTEAFF. The CDR3 bases are TGTGCCAGCAGTTACACGGGACAGGGGCTGAACACTGAAGCTTTCTTT.

The rearrangement joins TRBV7-9 to TRBJ1-2; 9 bases line up with TRBD1. Germline-derived CDR1 and CDR2 are SEHNR and FQNEAQ (reference sequence). V gave up 5 bases and J gave up 5 bases; unmatched junction bases: 9. The CDR3 length is 15 residues. Written as DNA, the CDR3 is TGTGCCAGCAGCCTTACGGACAGGGGAAGGTATGGCTACACCTTC. Translation gives CASSLTDRGRYGYTF.

V usage is TRBV5-1 and J usage is TRBJ1-1; D ambiguous. The V gene lost 2 bases and the J gene lost 1 base, with 9 bases spanning the gap. CDR1 SGHRS and CDR2 YFSETQ come from the germline V gene. There are 14 residues in the CDR3. The CDR3 protein is CASSLSSGNTEAFF. CDR3 in DNA: TGCGCCAGCAGCTTATCCTCGGGGAACACTGAAGCTTTCTTT. The variable domain in full, completed from reference TRBV5-1 and TRBJ1-1, reads KAGVTQTPRYLIKTRGQQVTLSCSPISGHRSVSWYQQTPGQGLQFLFEYFSETQRNKGNFPGRFSGRQFSNSRSEMNVSTLELGDSALYLCASSLSSGNTEAFFGQGTRLTVV.

The chain employs TRBV4-2 and TRBJ2-7; 12 bases line up with TRBD2. Germline V CDR1 and CDR2: LGHNA, YNFKEQ. The J segment lost 6 bases and the V segment lost 2 bases, leaving 8 bases of the junction unmatched. The CDR3 spans 16 residues. The chain's CDR3 is CASSQNVLAGGGEQYF. The CDR3 region has the DNA TGTGCCAGCAGCCAAAATGTCCTAGCGGGAGGGGGCGAGCAGTACTTC.

The J gene is TRBJ2-1, the V gene TRBV3-1 (or the pseudogene TRBV3-2), with 8 bases identical to TRBD1. CDR1 is LGHDT and CDR2 is YNNKEL in the germline V gene (reference sequence). This CDR3 contains 16 residues. V was pared by 6 bases and J by 4 bases, with 11 bases of the junction left unmatched. CDR3 nucleotides: TGTGCCAGCAGTCCACCAGGACAGGGAGTGTACAATGAGCAGTTCTTC. It translates to CASSPPGQGVYNEQFF.

J is TRBJ1-2 and V is TRBV7-9; D unclear. The germline gives CDR1 SEHNR, CDR2 FQNEAQ (reference sequence). This CDR3 spans 13 amino acids. Trimming removed 7 bases from V and 4 bases from J, with 13 bases in between. For the CDR3, the DNA is TGTGCCAGCACCGACTTATCCAGCTATGGCTACACCTTC. Its translation: CASTDLSSYGYTF.

This clone appeared a few times. The chain links TRBV19 to TRBJ1-4; 9 positions agree with TRBD1. In germline, CDR1 is LNHDA, CDR2 SQIVND (reference sequence). The length of the CDR3 is 13 residues. J lost 8 bases, V lost 3 bases, and 1 base had no gene match. The CDR3 region is CASSMGQGEKLFF. The CDR3 DNA reads TGTGCCAGTAGTATGGGACAGGGCGAAAAACTGTTTTTT.

The chain combines TRBV19 with TRBJ2-1, with a possible D match to TRBD2 (5 bases). The CDR3 has 14 residues. Trimming shortened V by 2 bases and J by 8 bases, and 13 bases separated the two germline ends. CDR1 and CDR2 from the germline V gene are LNHDA and SQIVND (reference sequence). The DNA for the CDR3 is TGTGCCAGTAGTATAAGTCGTGACGGGGATGAGCAGTTCTTC. This encodes CASSISRDGDEQFF.

The sample holds a few counts of this clone. The chain employs TRBV5-6 and TRBJ2-7; D is perhaps TRBD1 (5 bases). Deletions cut 1 base from V and 2 bases from J, with 16 bases between. The CDR3 covers 16 residues. CDR1 is SGHDT and CDR2 is YYEEEE in the germline V gene. This CDR3 reads CASSLWVETVPYEQYF. The CDR3 DNA sequence: TGTGCCAGCAGCTTGTGGGTTGAGACAGTACCCTACGAGCAGTACTTC.

J is TRBJ2-5 and V is TRBV5-6, with a tentative D call TRBD2 (5 bases). This CDR3 contains 13 residues. Per the germline V gene, CDR1 is SGHDT and CDR2 is YYEEEE. The V and J ends lost 4 bases and 3 bases respectively, with 10 bases between them. The CDR3 protein is CASSLPGKETQYF. In nucleotides, the CDR3 is TGTGCCAGCAGCCTCCCGGGGAAAGAGACCCAGTACTTC.

J is TRBJ2-7 and V is TRBV14; 10 bases agree with TRBD2. CDR3 length equals 16 residues. CDR1 SGHDN and CDR2 FVKESK come from the germline V gene. V lost 4 bases to trimming and J lost 2 bases; unmatched junction nucleotides: 8. The CDR3 loop reads CASSPKSLAGAYEQYF. CDR3 bases: TGTGCCAGCAGCCCTAAATCCCTAGCGGGGGCCTACGAGCAGTACTTC.

The chain is built from TRBV18 and TRBJ2-1; tentative D call: TRBD2 (5 bases). The CDR3 consists of 14 residues. CDR1 is KGHSH, CDR2 LQKENI, per germline. V lost 4 bases to trimming and J lost 6 bases, with 13 bases between them. The CDR3 DNA reads as TGTGCCAGCTCACGAGGACTGTCAGGCAATGAGCAGTTCTTC. This codes for CASSRGLSGNEQFF.

The V and J genes are TRBV5-1 and TRBJ2-1; 7 bases map to TRBD2. The CDR3 runs to 15 residues. Germline V gives CDR1 SGHRS, CDR2 YFSETQ. V shed 6 bases and J 8 bases; nucleotides not matched to a gene: 14. The CDR3 is CASTRSGAALYEQFF. DNA of the CDR3: TGCGCCAGCACCCGCAGCGGGGCCGCCCTCTATGAGCAGTTCTTC.

CDR3 region: CASSSGNRELFF. CDR3 DNA: TGTGCCAGCAGCTCAGGGAACCGGGAGCTGTTTTTT. The chain joins TRBV7-3 to TRBJ2-2; possible D gene TRBD1, 5 bases. The V gene lost 4 bases and the J gene lost 9 bases, with 9 bases spanning the gap. Germline values: CDR1 SGHTA, CDR2 FQGTGA. The CDR3 extends over 12 amino acids.

The sample holds a few counts of this clone. The chain employs TRBV3-1 (or the pseudogene TRBV3-2) and TRBJ2-1; D is perhaps TRBD1 (5 bases). CDR3 length: 13 residues. Trimming stripped 3 bases from V and 4 bases from J, with 7 bases between. Germline V gives CDR1 LGHDT, CDR2 YNNKEL (reference sequence). The CDR3 DNA sequence: TGTGCCAGCAGCCAGACAGATTACAATGAGCAGTTCTTC. Residues: CASSQTDYNEQFF.

This clone was recorded only once. This sequence joins TRBV29-1 and TRBJ2-1, with D possibly being TRBD1 (5 bases). CDR1 and CDR2 (germline): SQVTM, ANQGSEA. The germline V and J ends were trimmed by 6 bases and 5 bases, with 20 bases remaining between them. The CDR3 covers 15 residues. CDR3 sequence: CSVIGLRATNNEQFF. The CDR3 region has the DNA TGCAGCGTGATAGGGCTCAGGGCCACTAACAATGAGCAGTTCTTC.

CDR3 amino acids: CASSHIDRRGAIYF. The CDR3, as DNA: TGTGCCAGCAGCCACATTGACAGGAGAGGGGCCATATATTTT. The chain uses TRBV14 and TRBJ1-3; possibly TRBD1 for D (6 bases). With 3 bases removed from V and 11 bases from J, the gap between germline ends came to 17 bases. Germline CDR1 reads SGHDN; CDR2 reads FVKESK. The CDR3 loop spans 14 amino acids.

The count of this clone is one. J is TRBJ2-1 and V is TRBV14; no firm D call. The V gene lost 1 base and the J gene lost 1 base, with 11 bases spanning the gap. Per germline, CDR1 SGHDN and CDR2 FVKESK. The CDR3 covers 16 residues. CDR3 sequence reads: CASSQVAETSYNEQFF. The CDR3 nucleotides read TGTGCCAGCAGCCAAGTGGCAGAGACATCCTACAATGAGCAGTTCTTC.

CDR3 sequence (DNA): TGTGCCAGCAGTATTACCGGGAGCTTTAATGAAAAACTGTTTTTT. As protein: CASSITGSFNEKLFF. V gene TRBV6-5 combines with J gene TRBJ1-4; no reliable D call. CDR1 is MNHEY and CDR2 is SVGAGI in the germline V gene. V lost 5 bases to trimming and J lost 4 bases, with 14 bases between them. The CDR3 has 15 amino acids.

The chain has TRBV5-1 and TRBJ1-2; no definite D call. CDR3 length equals 13 residues. The V end was cut by 5 bases, the J end by 13 bases, with 21 bases between. CDR1 is SGHRS and CDR2 is YFSETQ in the germline V gene. Here the CDR3 DNA reads TGCGCCAGCAGGGCGGAGGGAGGCGTTAAGACCACCTTC. The encoded protein is CASRAEGGVKTTF.

The J gene is TRBJ2-2, the V gene TRBV11-1; TRBD1 matches 11 bases. Germline trimming cut 3 bases from V and 5 bases from J; bases unmatched to any gene: 5. CDR1 SGHAT and CDR2 FQDESV come from the germline V gene (reference sequence). This CDR3 contains 16 residues. The CDR3 spells CASSFPGTGGTGELFF. CDR3 in DNA: TGTGCCAGCAGCTTTCCGGGGACAGGGGGGACCGGGGAGCTGTTTTTT. Together with reference TRBV11-1 and TRBJ2-2, the CDR3 gives the full variable domain: EAEVAQSPRYKITEKSQAVAFWCDPISGHATLYWYRQILGQGPELLVQFQDESVVDDSQLPKDRFSAERLKGVDSTLKIQPAELGDSAMYLCASSFPGTGGTGELFFGEGSRLTVL.